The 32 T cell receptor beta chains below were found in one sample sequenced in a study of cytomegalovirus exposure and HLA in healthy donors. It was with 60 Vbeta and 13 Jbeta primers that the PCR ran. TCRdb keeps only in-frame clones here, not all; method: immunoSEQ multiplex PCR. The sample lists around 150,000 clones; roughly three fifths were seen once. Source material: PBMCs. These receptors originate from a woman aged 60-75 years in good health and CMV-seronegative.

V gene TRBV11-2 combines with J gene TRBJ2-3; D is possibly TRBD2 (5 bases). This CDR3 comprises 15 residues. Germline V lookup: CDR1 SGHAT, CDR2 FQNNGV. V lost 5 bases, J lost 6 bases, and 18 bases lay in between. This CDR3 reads CASSPLGPASDTQYF. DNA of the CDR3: TGTGCCAGCAGCCCACTAGGTCCCGCCTCGGATACGCAGTATTTT.

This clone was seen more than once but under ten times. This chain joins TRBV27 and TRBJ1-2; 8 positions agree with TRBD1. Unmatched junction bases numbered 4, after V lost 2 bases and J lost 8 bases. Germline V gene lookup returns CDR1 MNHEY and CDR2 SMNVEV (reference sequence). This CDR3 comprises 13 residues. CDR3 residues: CASSLATGAGYTF. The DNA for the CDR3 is TGTGCCAGCAGTTTAGCGACAGGGGCCGGCTACACCTTC.

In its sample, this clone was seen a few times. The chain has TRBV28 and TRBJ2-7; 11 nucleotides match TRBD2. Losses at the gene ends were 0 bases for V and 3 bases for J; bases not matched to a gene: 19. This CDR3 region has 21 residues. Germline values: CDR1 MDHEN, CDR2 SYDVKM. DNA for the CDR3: TGTGCCAGCAGTTTATGTTCCCGCCTGCCGGGACTAGCGGACCTAAGCTACGAGCAGTACTTC. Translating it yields CASSLCSRLPGLADLSYEQYF.

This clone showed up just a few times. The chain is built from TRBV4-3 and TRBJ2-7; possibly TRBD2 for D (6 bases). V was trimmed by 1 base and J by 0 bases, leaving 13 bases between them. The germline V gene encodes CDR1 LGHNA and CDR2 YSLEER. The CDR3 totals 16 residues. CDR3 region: CASSQGTGTPSYEQYF. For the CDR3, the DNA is TGCGCCAGCAGCCAAGGTACGGGGACTCCCTCCTACGAGCAGTACTTC.

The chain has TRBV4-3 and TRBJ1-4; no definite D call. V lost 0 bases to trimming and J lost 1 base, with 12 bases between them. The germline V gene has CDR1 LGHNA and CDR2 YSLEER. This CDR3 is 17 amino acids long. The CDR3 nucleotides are TGCGCCAGCAGCCAAGATGCGGTCCGGGGAACTAATGAAAAACTGTTTTTT. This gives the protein CASSQDAVRGTNEKLFF.

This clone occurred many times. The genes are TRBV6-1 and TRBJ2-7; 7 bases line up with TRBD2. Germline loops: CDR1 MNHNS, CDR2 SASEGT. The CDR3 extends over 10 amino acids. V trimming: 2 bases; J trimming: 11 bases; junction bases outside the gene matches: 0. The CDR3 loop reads CASSELAEYF. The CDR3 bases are TGTGCCAGCAGTGAACTAGCGGAGTACTTC.

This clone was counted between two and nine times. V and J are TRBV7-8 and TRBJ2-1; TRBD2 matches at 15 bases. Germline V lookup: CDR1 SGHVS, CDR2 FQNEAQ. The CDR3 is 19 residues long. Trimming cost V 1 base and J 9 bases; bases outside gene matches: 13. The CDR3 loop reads CASSLVRTSGGGYNSEQFF. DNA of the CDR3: TGTGCCAGCAGCTTAGTGAGGACTAGCGGGGGGGGTTACAATAGTGAGCAGTTCTTC.

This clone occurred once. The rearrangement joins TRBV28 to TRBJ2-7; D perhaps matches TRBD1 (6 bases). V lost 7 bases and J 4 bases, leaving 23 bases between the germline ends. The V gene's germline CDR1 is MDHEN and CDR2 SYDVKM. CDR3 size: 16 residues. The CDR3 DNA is TGTGCCAGCACCACACCTGGGGGTGACAGGAGGTACGAGCAGTACTTC. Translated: CASTTPGGDRRYEQYF.

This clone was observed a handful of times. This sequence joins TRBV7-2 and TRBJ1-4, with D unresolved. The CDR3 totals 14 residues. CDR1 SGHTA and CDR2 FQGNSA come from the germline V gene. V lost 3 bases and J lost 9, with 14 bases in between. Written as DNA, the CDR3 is TGTGCCAGCAGCTTGAGCACAGCCCATCAAAAACTGTTTTTT. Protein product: CASSLSTAHQKLFF.

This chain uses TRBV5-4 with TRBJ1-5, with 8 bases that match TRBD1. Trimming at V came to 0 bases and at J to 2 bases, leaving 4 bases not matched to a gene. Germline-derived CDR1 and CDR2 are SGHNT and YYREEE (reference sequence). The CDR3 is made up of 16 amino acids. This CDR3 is CASSLARGQGNQPQHF. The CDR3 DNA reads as TGTGCCAGCAGCTTGGCCAGGGGGCAGGGCAATCAGCCCCAGCATTTT.

The CDR3 is CASSESSSSNEQFF. The CDR3 DNA follows: TGTGCCAGTAGTGAGTCGAGTTCTAGCAATGAGCAGTTCTTC. J is TRBJ2-1 and V is TRBV19; D gene unclear. The germline V and J ends were trimmed by 5 bases and 6 bases, with 14 bases remaining between them. The CDR3 loop spans 14 amino acids. Germline CDR1 LNHDA, CDR2 SQIVND (reference sequence). The whole variable domain, filled in from reference TRBV19 and TRBJ2-1, reads DGGITQSPKYLFRKEGQNVTLSCEQNLNHDAMYWYRQDPGQGLRLIYYSQIVNDFQKGDIAEGYSVSREKKESFPLTVTSAQKNPTAFYLCASSESSSSNEQFFGPGTRLTVL.

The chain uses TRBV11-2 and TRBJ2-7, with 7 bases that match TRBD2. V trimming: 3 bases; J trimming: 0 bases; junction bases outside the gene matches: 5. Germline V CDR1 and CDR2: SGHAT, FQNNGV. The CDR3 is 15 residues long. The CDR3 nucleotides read TGTGCCAGCAGCTTGAACGGGGGGATCTCCTACGAGCAGTACTTC. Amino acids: CASSLNGGISYEQYF.

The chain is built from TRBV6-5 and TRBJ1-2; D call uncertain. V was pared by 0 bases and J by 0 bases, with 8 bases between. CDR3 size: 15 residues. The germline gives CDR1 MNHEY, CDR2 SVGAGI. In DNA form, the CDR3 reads TGTGCCAGCAGTTACTCGAGGGTAGCTAACTATGGCTACACCTTC. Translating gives CASSYSRVANYGYTF.

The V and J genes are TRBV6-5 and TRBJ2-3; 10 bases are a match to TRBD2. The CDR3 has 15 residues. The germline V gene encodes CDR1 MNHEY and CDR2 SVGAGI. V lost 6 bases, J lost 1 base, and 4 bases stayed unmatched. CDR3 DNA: TGTGCCAGCAGACGCGGGACTAGCGGCACAGATACGCAGTATTTT. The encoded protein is CASRRGTSGTDTQYF.

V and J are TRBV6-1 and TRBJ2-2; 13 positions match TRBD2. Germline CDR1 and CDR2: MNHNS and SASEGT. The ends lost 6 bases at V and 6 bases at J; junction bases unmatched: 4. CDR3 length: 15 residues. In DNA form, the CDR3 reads TGTGCCAGCAGGACACTAGCGGGAGGGCCCGGGGAGCTGTTTTTT. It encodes CASRTLAGGPGELFF.

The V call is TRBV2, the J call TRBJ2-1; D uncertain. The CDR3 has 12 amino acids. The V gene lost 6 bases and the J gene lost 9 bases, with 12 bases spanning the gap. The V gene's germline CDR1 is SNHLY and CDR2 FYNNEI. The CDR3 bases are TGTGCCAGCAGCTTGACTGCGTTTGAGCAGTTCTTC. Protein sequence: CASSLTAFEQFF.

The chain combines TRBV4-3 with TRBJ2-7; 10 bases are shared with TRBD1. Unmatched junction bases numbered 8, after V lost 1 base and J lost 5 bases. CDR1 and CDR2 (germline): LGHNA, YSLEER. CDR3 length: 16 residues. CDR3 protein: CASSQGSTGGVDEQYF. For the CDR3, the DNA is TGCGCCAGCAGCCAAGGGTCGACAGGGGGCGTGGACGAGCAGTACTTC.

The CDR3 region is CASRFGASSLGGNTGELFF. The CDR3 nucleotides are TGTGCCAGCAGGTTTGGGGCGTCTAGCCTCGGAGGGAACACCGGGGAGCTGTTTTTT. V and J are TRBV12-1 and TRBJ2-2; TRBD2 was called by the table and not checked on the DNA. TRBV12-1 is noted as a pseudogene. The CDR3 consists of 19 residues.

The CDR3 here is CASSPRREANTGELFF. As DNA, the CDR3 is TGTGCCAGCAGCCCCCGGCGGGAGGCGAACACCGGGGAGCTGTTTTTT. The chain uses TRBV9 and TRBJ2-2; 8 bases are a match to TRBD2. Germline CDR1 is SGDLS and CDR2 is YYNGEE. The CDR3 sequence is 16 residues long. V shed 4 bases, J shed 0 bases, and the junction held 5 bases outside the gene matches.

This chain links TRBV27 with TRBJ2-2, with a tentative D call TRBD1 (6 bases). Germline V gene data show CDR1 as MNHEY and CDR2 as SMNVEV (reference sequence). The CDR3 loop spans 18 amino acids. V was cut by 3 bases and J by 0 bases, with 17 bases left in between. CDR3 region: CASSFRTPGVPNTGELFF. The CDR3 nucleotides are TGTGCCAGCAGTTTCCGCACACCAGGGGTTCCGAACACCGGGGAGCTGTTTTTT.

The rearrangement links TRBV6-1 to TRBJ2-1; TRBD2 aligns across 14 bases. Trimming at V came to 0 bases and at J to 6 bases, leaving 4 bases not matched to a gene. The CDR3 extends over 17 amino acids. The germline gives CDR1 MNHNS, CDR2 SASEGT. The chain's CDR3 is CASSEARGLAGGNEQFF. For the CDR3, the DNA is TGTGCCAGCAGTGAAGCCCGAGGACTAGCGGGGGGCAATGAGCAGTTCTTC.

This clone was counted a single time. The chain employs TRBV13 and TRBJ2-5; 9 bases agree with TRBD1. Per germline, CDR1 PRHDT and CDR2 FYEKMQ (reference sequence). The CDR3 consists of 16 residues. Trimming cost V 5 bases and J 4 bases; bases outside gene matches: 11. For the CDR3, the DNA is TGTGCCAGCAGCATCACAGGGGGCGCCCCTCCAGAGACCCAGTACTTC. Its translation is CASSITGGAPPETQYF. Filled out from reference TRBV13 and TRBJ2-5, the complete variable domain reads AAGVIQSPRHLIKEKRETATLKCYPIPRHDTVYWYQQGPGQDPQFLISFYEKMQSDKGSIPDRFSAQQFSDYHSELNMSSLELGDSALYFCASSITGGAPPETQYFGPGTRLLVL.

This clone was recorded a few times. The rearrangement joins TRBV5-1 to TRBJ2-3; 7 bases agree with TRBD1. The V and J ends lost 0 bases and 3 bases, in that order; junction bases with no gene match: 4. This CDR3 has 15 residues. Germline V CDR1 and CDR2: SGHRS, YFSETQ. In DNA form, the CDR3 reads TGCGCCAGCAGCTTGGACTTCAGGGGGACAGATACGCAGTATTTT. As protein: CASSLDFRGTDTQYF.

The CDR3 spells CASSLAWLAGGQEDTQYF. CDR3 nucleotide sequence: TGTGCCAGCAGCTTAGCGTGGCTAGCGGGAGGGCAGGAGGATACGCAGTATTTT. The V call is TRBV7-2, the J call TRBJ2-3; 12 bases match TRBD2. The germline CDR1 and CDR2 sequences are SGHTA and FQGNSA. Unmatched junction bases numbered 10, after V lost 0 bases and J lost 6 bases. CDR3 length equals 18 residues.

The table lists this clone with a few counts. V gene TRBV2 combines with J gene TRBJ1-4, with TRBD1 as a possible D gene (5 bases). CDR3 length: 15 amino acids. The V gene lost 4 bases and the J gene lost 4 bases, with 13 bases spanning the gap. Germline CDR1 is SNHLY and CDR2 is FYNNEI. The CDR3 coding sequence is TGTGCCAGCAGTGGCCCAGGGTACGGTAATGAAAAACTGTTTTTT. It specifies CASSGPGYGNEKLFF.

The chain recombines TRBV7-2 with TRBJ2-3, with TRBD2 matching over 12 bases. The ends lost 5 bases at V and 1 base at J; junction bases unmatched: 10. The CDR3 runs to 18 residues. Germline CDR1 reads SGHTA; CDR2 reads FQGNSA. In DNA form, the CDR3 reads TGTGCCAGCAGCCTGGGGACTAGCGGGCTAGGAGGCACAGATACGCAGTATTTT. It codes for CASSLGTSGLGGTDTQYF.

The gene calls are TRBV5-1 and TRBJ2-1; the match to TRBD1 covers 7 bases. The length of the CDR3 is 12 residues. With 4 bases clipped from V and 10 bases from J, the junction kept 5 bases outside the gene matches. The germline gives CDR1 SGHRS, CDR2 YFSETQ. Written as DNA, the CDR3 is TGCGCCAGCAGCACAGGGACAGTCGAGCAGTTCTTC. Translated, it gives CASSTGTVEQFF.

CDR3 DNA: TGTGCCAGCAGCTTAGATTTGACTAGCGGTGCAGAGGAGCTGTTTTTT. It yields the protein CASSLDLTSGAEELFF. The V and J genes are TRBV11-2 and TRBJ2-2; 9 bases align to TRBD2. Germline assignment: CDR1 SGHAT and CDR2 FQNNGV. The ends lost 0 bases at V and 10 bases at J; junction bases unmatched: 9. The CDR3 has 16 residues. Based on the CDR3 plus reference TRBV11-2 and TRBJ2-2, the full variable domain is EAGVAQSPRYKIIEKRQSVAFWCNPISGHATLYWYQQILGQGPKLLIQFQNNGVVDDSQLPKDRFSAERLKGVDSTLKIQPAKLEDSAVYLCASSLDLTSGAEELFFGEGSRLTVL.

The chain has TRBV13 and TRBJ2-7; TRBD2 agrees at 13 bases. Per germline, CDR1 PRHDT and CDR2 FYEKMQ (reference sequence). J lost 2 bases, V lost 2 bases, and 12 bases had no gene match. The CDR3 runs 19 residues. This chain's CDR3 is CASSLWGTSGIKSAYEQYF. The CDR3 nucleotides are TGTGCCAGCAGCTTATGGGGGACTAGCGGGATCAAGAGCGCCTACGAGCAGTACTTC.

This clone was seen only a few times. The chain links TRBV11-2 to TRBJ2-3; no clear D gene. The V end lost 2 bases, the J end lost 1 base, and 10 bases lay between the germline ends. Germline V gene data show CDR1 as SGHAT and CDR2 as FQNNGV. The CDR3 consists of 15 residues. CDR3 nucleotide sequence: TGTGCCAGCAGCTTACGGCCGGGTGGCACAGATACGCAGTATTTT. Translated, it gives CASSLRPGGTDTQYF.

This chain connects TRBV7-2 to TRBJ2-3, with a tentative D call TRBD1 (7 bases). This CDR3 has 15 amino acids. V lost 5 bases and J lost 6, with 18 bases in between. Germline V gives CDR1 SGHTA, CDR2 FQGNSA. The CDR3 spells CASSPRQGGADTQYF. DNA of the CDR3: TGTGCCAGCAGCCCCCGACAGGGAGGTGCCGATACGCAGTATTTT.

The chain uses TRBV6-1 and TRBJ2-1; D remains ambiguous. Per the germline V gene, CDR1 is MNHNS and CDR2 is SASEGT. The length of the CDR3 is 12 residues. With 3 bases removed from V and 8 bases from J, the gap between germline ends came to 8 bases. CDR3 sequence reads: CASSETLYEQFF. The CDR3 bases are TGTGCCAGCAGTGAGACACTTTATGAGCAGTTCTTC.